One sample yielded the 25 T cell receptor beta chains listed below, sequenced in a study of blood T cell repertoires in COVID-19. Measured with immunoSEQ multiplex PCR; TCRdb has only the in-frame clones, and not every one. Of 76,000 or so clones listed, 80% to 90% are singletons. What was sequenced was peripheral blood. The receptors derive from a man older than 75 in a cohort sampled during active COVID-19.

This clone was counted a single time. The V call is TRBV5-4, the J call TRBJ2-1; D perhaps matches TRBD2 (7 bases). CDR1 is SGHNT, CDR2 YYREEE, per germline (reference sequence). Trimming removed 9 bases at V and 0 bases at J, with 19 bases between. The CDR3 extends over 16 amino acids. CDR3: CAIPWGGPSSYNEQFF. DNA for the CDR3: TGTGCCATCCCTTGGGGGGGCCCAAGCTCCTACAATGAGCAGTTCTTC.

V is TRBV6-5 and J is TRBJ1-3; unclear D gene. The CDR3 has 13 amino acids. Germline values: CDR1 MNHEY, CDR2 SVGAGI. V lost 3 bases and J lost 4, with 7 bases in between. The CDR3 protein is CASSYPQGNTIYF. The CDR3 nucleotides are TGTGCCAGCAGTTATCCCCAGGGAAACACCATATATTTT.

The CDR3 coding sequence is TGCAGCGTTGAAGGCGGGACAGGGGCCCAGTTTGAATACAATGAGCAGTTCTTC. Translating gives CSVEGGTGAQFEYNEQFF. The J gene is TRBJ2-1, the V gene TRBV29-1, with 10 bases aligning to TRBD1. CDR1 SQVTM and CDR2 ANQGSEA come from the germline V gene. The CDR3 totals 18 residues. The V gene end was trimmed by 1 base and the J gene end by 4 bases; junction bases not matched to a gene: 13.

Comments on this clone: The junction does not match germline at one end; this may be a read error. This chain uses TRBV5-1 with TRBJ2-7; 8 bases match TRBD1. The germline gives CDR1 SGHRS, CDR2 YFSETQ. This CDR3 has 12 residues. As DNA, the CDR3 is TGCGCCAGCAGCCCCCCGGGACAGGTAATCGACTTC. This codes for CASSPPGQVIDF. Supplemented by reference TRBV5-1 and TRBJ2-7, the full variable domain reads KAGVTQTPRYLIKTRGQQVTLSCSPISGHRSVSWYQQTPGQGLQFLFEYFSETQRNKGNFPGRFSGRQFSNSRSEMNVSTLELGDSALYLCASSPPGQVIDFGPGTRLTVT.

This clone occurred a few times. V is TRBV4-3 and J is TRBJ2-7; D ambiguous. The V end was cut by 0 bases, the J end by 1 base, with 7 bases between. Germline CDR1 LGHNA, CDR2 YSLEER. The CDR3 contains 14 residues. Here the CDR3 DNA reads TGCGCCAGCAGCCAAGAGACATCTTCCTACGAGCAGTACTTC. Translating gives CASSQETSSYEQYF.

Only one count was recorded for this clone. This CDR3 reads CASSLVGSHYTDTQYF. CDR3 nucleotide sequence: TGTGCCAGCAGCTTGGTTGGCAGTCACTACACAGATACGCAGTATTTT. The gene calls are TRBV5-6 and TRBJ2-3; D ambiguous. Per germline, CDR1 SGHDT and CDR2 YYEEEE. This CDR3 is 16 amino acids long. Trimming removed 0 bases from V and 2 bases from J, with 13 bases in between.

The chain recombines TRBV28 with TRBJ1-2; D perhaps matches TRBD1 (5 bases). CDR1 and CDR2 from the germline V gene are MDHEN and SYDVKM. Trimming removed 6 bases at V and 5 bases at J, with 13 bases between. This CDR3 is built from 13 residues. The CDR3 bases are TGTGCCAGCAGCGTCCCTAGGGGTTATGGCTACACCTTC. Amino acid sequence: CASSVPRGYGYTF.

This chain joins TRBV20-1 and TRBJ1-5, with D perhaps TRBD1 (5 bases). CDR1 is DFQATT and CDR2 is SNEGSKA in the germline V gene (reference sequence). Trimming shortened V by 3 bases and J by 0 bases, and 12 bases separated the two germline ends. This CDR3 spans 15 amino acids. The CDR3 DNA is TGCAGTGCTAGTCCCTCCGGGGGTAGCAATCAGCCCCAGCATTTT. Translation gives CSASPSGGSNQPQHF.

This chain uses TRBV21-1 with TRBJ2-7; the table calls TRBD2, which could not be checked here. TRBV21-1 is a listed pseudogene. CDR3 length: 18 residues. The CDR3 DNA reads TGTGCCAGCAGCAAAAGGCGGGGTTTTTCGAAAGGGTCCTACGAGCAGTACGTC. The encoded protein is CASSKRRGFSKGSYEQYV.

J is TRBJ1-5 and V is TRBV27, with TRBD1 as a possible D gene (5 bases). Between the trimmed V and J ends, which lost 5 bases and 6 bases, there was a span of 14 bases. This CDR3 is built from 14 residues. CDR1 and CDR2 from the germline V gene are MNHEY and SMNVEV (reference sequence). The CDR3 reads CASSPRVLSQPQHF. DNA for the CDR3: TGTGCCAGCAGTCCCAGGGTGTTAAGTCAGCCCCAGCATTTT.

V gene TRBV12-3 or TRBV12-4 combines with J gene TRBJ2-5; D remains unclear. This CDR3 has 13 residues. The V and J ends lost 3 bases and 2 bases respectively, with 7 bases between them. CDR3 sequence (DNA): TGTGCCAGCAGTTTTGCAACTCAAGAGACCCAGTACTTC. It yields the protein CASSFATQETQYF.

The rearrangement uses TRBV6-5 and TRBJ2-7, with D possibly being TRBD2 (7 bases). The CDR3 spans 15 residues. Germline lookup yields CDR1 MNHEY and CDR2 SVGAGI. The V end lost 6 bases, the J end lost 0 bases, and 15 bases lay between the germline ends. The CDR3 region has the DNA TGTGCCAGCAGCCCGGGGGGCGGAGTCTCCTACGAGCAGTACGTC. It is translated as CASSPGGGVSYEQYV.

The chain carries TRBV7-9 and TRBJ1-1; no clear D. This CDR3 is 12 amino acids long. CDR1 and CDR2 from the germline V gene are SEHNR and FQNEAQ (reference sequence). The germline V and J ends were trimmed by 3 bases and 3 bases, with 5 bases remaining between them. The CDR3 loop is CASSFSDTEAFF. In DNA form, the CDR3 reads TGTGCCAGCAGCTTTAGTGACACTGAAGCTTTCTTT.

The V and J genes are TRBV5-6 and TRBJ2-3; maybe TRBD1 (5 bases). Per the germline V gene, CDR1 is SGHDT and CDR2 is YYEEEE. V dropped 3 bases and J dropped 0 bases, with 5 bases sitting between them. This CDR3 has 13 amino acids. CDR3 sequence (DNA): TGTGCCAGCAGCTGGACAAGCACAGATACGCAGTATTTT. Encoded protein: CASSWTSTDTQYF.

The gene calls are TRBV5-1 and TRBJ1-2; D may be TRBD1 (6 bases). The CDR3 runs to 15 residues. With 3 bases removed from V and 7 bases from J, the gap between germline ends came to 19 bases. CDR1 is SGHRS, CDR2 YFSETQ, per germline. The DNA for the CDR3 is TGCGCCAGCAGCTGGGACACCCCGGGCGTTGGTGGCTACACCTTC. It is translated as CASSWDTPGVGGYTF.

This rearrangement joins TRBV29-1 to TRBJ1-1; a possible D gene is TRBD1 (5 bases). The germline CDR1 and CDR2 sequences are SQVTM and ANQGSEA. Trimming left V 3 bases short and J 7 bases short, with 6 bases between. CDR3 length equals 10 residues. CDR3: CSVEGLEAFF. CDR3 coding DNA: TGCAGCGTTGAGGGGCTTGAAGCTTTCTTT.

CDR3 sequence: CASSPLGGLTGRNTGELFF. In nucleotides, the CDR3 is TGTGCCAGCTCACCCCTTGGGGGGTTGACAGGGAGGAACACCGGGGAGCTGTTTTTT. J is TRBJ2-2 and V is TRBV18, with D perhaps TRBD1 (7 bases). V was clipped by 3 bases and J by 1 base, with 21 bases between them. Germline V gene sequence: CDR1 KGHSH, CDR2 LQKENI. The CDR3 totals 19 residues.

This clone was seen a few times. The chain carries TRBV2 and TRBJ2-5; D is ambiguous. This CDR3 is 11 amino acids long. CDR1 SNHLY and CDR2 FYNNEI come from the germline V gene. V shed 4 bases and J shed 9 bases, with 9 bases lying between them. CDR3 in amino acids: CASSGASPQYF. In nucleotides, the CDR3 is TGTGCCAGCAGTGGGGCCAGCCCCCAGTACTTC.

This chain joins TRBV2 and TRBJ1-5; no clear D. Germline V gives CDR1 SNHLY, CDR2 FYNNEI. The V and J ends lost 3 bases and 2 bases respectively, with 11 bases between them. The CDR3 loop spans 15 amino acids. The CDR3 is CASSEEAPRNQPQHF. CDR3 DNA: TGTGCCAGCAGTGAGGAGGCCCCCCGCAATCAGCCCCAGCATTTT.

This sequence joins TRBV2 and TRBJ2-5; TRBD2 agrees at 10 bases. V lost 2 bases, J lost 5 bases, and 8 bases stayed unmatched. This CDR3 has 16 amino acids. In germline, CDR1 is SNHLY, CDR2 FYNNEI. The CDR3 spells CASSEWVAGGPETQYF. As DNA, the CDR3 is TGTGCCAGCAGTGAATGGGTAGCGGGGGGCCCGGAGACCCAGTACTTC.

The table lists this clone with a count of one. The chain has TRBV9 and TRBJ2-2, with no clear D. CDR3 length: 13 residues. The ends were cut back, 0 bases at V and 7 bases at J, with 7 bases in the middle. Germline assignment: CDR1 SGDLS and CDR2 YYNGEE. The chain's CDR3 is CASSVVPSGELFF. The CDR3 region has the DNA TGTGCCAGCAGCGTAGTACCCAGCGGGGAGCTGTTTTTT.

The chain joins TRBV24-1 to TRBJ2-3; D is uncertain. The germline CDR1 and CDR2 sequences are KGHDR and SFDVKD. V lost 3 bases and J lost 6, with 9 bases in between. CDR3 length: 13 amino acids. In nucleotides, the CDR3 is TGTGCCACCAGTGATAGTCCCGCGGATACGCAGTATTTT. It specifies CATSDSPADTQYF.

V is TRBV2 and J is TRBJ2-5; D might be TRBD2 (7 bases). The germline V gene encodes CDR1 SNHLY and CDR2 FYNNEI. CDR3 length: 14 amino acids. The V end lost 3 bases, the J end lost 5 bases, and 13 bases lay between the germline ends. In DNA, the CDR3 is TGTGCCAGCAGTGATTCCCGGGGGGCGGAGACCCAGTACTTC. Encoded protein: CASSDSRGAETQYF. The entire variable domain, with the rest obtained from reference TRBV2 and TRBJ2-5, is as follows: EPEVTQTPSHQVTQMGQEVILRCVPISNHLYFYWYRQILGQKVEFLVSFYNNEISEKSEIFDDQFSVERPDGSNFTLKIRSTKLEDSAMYFCASSDSRGAETQYFGPGTRLLVL.

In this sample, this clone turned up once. The DNA of the CDR3 is TGCGCCAGCAGCGCTGGGACAGGGGGAACCACCGGGGAGCTGTTTTTT. Translation gives CASSAGTGGTTGELFF. This chain links TRBV5-1 with TRBJ2-2, with 11 bases matching TRBD1. The J segment lost 4 bases and the V segment lost 4 bases, leaving 6 bases of the junction unmatched. CDR1 and CDR2 from the germline V gene are SGHRS and YFSETQ. The CDR3 covers 16 residues.

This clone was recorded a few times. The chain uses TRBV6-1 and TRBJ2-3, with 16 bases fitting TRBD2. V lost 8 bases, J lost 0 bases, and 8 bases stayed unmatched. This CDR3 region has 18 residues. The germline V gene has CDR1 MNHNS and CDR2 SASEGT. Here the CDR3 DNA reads TGTGCCAGCTGTGTGGGACTAGCGGGGGGGGCTAGCACAGATACGCAGTATTTT. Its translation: CASCVGLAGGASTDTQYF.